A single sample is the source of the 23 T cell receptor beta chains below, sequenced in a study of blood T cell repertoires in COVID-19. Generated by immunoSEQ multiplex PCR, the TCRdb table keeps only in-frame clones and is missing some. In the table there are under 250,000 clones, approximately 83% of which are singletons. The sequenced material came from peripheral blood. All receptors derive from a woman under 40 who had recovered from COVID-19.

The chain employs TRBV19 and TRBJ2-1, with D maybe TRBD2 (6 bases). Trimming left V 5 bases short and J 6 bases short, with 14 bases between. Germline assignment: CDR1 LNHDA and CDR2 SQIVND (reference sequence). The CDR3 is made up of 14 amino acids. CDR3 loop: CASSSRGNLNEQFF. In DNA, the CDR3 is TGTGCCAGTAGTTCCCGGGGGAACCTCAATGAGCAGTTCTTC.

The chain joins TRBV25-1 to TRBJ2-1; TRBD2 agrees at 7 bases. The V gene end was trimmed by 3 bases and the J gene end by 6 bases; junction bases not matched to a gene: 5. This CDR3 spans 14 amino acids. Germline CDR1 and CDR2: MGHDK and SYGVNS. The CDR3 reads CASSDRGVFNEQFF. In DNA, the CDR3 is TGTGCCAGCAGTGATCGGGGGGTATTCAATGAGCAGTTCTTC.

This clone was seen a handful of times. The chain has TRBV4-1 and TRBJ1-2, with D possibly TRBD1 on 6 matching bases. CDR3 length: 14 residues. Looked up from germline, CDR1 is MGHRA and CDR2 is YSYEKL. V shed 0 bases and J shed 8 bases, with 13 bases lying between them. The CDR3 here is CASSQEQGNFGYTF. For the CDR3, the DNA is TGCGCCAGCAGCCAAGAACAGGGCAACTTCGGCTACACCTTC.

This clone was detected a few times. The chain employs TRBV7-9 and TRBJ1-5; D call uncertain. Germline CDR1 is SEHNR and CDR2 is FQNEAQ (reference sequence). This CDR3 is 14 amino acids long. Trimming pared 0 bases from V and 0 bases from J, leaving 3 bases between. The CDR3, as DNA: TGTGCCAGCAGCTTAGCCAATAGCAATCAGCCCCAGCATTTT. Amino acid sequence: CASSLANSNQPQHF.

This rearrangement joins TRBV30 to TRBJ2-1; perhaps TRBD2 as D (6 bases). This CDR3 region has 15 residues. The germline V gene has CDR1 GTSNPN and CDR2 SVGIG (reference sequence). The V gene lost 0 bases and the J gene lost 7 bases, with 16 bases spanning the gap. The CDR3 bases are TGTGCCTGGAGTGTGAGGCGGGGCAGGAAGAATGAGCAGTTCTTC. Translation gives CAWSVRRGRKNEQFF.

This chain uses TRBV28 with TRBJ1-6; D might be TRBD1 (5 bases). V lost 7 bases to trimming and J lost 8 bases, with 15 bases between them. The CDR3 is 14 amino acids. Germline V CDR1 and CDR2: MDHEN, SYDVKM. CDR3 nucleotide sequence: TGTGCCAGCAAGCAGGGTTCGGGGGATTCACCCCTCCACTTT. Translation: CASKQGSGDSPLHF.

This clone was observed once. CDR3 loop: CASSPQTSGRMYEQYF. The CDR3 DNA reads TGTGCCAGCAGTCCACAAACTAGCGGGAGAATGTACGAGCAGTACTTC. This chain connects TRBV28 to TRBJ2-7, with 11 bases identical to TRBD2. This CDR3 spans 16 amino acids. Per the germline V gene, CDR1 is MDHEN and CDR2 is SYDVKM. The V segment lost 5 bases and the J segment 4 bases; nucleotides outside the gene matches: 10.

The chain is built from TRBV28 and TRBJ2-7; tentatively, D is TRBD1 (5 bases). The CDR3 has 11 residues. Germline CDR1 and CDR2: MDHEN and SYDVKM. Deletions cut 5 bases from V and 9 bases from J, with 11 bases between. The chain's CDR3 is CASSTTGLQYF. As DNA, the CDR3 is TGTGCCAGCAGTACAACAGGTCTGCAGTACTTC.

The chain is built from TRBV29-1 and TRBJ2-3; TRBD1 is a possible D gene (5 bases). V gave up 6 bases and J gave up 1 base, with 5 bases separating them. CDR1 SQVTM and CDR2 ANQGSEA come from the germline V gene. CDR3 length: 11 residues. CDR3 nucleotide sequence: TGCAGCGTACAGGGCACAGATACGCAGTATTTT. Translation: CSVQGTDTQYF.

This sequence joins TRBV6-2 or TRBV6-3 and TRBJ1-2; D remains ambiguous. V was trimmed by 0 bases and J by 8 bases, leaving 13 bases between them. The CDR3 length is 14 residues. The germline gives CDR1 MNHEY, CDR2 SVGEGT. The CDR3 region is CASSYSTSPEGYTF. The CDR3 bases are TGTGCCAGCAGTTACTCAACCTCTCCGGAGGGCTACACCTTC.

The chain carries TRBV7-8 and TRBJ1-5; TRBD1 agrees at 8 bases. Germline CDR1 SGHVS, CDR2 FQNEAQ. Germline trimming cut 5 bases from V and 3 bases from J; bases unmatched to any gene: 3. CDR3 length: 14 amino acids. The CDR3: CASSMTGANQPQHF. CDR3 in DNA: TGTGCCAGCAGCATGACAGGGGCCAATCAGCCCCAGCATTTT.

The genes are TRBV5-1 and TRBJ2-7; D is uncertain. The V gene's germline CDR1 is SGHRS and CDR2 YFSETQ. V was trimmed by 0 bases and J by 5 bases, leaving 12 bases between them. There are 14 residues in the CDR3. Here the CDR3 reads CASSLDSPQDEQYF. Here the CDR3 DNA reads TGCGCCAGCAGCTTGGACTCGCCTCAGGACGAGCAGTACTTC.

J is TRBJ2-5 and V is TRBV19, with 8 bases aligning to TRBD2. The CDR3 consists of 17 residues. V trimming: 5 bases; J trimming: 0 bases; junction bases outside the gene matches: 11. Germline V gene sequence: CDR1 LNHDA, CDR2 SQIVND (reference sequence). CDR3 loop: CASSALGLAAYQETQYF. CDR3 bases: TGTGCCAGTAGTGCCTTAGGACTAGCTGCGTACCAAGAGACCCAGTACTTC.

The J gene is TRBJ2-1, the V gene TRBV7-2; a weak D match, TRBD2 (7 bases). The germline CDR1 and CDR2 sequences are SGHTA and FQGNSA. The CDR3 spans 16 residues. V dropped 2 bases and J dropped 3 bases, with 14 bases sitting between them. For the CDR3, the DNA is TGTGCCAGCAGCTTACTGGGGGGGCCAAACTACAATGAGCAGTTCTTC. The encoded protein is CASSLLGGPNYNEQFF.

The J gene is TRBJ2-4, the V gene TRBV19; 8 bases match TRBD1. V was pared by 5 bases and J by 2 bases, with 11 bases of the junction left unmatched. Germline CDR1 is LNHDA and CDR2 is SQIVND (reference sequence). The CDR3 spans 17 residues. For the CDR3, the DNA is TGTGCCAGTAGTCTTCGACAGGGGCATGGGACCAAAAACATTCAGTACTTC. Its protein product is CASSLRQGHGTKNIQYF.

This chain's CDR3 is CATSRDRGRGTQYF. CDR3 DNA: TGTGCCACCAGCAGAGATCGGGGGAGGGGGACCCAGTACTTC. The gene calls are TRBV15 and TRBJ2-5; 7 positions match TRBD2. The CDR3 length is 14 residues. Trimming took 0 bases from V and 7 from J; bases not matched to a gene: 5. CDR1 is LNHNV, CDR2 YYDKDF, per germline (reference sequence).

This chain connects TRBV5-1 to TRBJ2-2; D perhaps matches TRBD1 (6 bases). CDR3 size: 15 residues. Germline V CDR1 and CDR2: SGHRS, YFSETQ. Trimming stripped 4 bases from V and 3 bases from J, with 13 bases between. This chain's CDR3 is CASSGSTGHTGELFF. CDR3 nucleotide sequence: TGCGCCAGCAGCGGATCGACAGGCCACACCGGGGAGCTGTTTTTT.

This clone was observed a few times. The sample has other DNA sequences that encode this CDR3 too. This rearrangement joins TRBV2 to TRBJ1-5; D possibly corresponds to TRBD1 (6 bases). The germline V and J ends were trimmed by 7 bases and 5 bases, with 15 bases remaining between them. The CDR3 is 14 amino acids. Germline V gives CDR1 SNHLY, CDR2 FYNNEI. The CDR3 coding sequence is TGTGCCAGCACTTTACAGGGTTCTGATCAGCCCCAGCATTTT. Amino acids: CASTLQGSDQPQHF.

For the CDR3, the DNA is TGTGCCAGCAGACGCGGGACTAGCGGAAATGAGCAGTTCTTC. It specifies CASRRGTSGNEQFF. The rearrangement joins TRBV6-5 to TRBJ2-1; TRBD2 agrees at 11 bases. The junction had 5 bases not matched to a gene; V was cut back by 6 bases and J by 7 bases. CDR3 length: 14 amino acids. Germline loops: CDR1 MNHEY, CDR2 SVGAGI.

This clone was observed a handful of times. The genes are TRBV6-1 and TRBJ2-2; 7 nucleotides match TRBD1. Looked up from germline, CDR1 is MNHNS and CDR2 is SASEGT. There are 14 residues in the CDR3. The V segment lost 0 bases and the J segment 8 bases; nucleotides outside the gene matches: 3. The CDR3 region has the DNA TGTGCCAGCAGTGAAGCGACAGGGCGAGGGGAGCTGTTTTTT. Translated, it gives CASSEATGRGELFF.

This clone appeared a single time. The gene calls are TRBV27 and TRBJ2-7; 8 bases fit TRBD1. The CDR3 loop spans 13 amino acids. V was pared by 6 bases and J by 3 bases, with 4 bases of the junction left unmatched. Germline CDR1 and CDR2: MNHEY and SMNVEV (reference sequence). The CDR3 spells CASSRTGIYEQYF. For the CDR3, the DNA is TGTGCCAGCAGCCGGACAGGGATCTACGAGCAGTACTTC.

For the CDR3, the DNA is TGTGCCAGCAGTTCTCTGGGCGGGATCTCCTACGAGCAGTACTTC. Protein: CASSSLGGISYEQYF. This rearrangement joins TRBV27 to TRBJ2-7; D is perhaps TRBD2 (6 bases). CDR1 MNHEY and CDR2 SMNVEV come from the germline V gene (reference sequence). Trimming took 4 bases from V and 0 from J, leaving 13 bases between them. The CDR3 contains 15 residues.

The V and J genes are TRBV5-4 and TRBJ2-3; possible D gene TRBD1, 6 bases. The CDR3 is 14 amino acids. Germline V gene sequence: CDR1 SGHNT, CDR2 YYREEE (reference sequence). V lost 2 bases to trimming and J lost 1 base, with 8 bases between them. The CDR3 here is CASSLGGGTDTQYF. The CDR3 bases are TGTGCCAGCAGCTTAGGGGGAGGCACAGATACGCAGTATTTT.